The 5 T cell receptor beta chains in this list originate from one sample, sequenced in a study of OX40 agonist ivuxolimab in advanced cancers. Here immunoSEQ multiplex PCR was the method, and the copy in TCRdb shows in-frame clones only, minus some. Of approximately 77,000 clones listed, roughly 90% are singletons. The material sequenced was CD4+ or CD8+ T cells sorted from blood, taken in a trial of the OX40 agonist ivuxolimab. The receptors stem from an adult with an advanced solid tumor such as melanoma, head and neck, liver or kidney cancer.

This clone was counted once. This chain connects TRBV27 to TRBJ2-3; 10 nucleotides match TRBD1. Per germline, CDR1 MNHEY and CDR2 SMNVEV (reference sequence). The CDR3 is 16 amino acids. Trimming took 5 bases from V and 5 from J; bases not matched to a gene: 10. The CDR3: CASSPYRQGAEDTQYF. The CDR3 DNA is TGTGCCAGCAGTCCCTACCGACAGGGGGCGGAAGATACGCAGTATTTT.

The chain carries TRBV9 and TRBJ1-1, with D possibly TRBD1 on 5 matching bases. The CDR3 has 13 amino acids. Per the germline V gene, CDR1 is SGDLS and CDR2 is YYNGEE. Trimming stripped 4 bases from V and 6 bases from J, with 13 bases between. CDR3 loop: CASSTDRGPEAFF. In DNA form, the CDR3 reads TGTGCCAGCAGCACAGACCGGGGCCCTGAAGCTTTCTTT.

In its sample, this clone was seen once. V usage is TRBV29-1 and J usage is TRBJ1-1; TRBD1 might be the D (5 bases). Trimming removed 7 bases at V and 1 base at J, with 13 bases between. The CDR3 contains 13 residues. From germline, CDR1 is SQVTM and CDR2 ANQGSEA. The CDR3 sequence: CSAAREGNTEAFF. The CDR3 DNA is TGCAGCGCCGCCAGGGAGGGGAACACTGAAGCTTTCTTT.

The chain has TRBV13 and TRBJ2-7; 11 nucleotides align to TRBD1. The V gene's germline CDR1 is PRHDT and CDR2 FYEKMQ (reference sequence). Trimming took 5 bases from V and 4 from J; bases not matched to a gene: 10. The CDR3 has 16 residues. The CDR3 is CASSPWTGGAFYEQYF. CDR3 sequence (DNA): TGTGCCAGCAGCCCCTGGACAGGGGGCGCGTTTTACGAGCAGTACTTC.

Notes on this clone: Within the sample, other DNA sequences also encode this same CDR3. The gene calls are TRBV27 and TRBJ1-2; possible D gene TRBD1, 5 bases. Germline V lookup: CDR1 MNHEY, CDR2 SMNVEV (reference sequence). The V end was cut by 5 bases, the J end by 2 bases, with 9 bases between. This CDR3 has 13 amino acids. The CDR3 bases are TGTGCCAGCAGTCTAACAGGAAACTATGGCTACACCTTC. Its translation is CASSLTGNYGYTF.